This T cell receptor beta chain was recovered during a study of human T cells and chemical hapten exposure. Points from the study as a whole: It was expanded TCRs that formed significantly more large CDR3 similarity clusters than controls did.

There are many counts of this clonotype. The antigen remains undetermined. Described time point: pre-sensitization, week 0. Treatment specified: therapeutic diphenylcyclopropenone sensitization with weekly scalp DPC. TCRdb reprocessed the RACE reads via MiXCR and lists one record per CDR3 protein. The table records 99,000 or so distinct CDR3 sequences, about a tenth of them present only once. The V and J ends lost 6 bases and 3 bases respectively, with 15 bases between them. This CDR3 spans 13 amino acids. CDR1 is DFQATT, CDR2 SNEGSKA, per germline (reference sequence). Material: whole blood, obtained in connection with sensitization to the hapten diphenylcyclopropenone (DPC). The TCR comes from a woman between 55 and 75 years old with alopecia areata. Some clones in this sample may be carry-over from other donors' samples. This chain connects TRBV20-1 to TRBJ2-7, with D possibly TRBD1 on 6 matching bases. This CDR3 is CSAAERTDYEQYF. The CDR3 coding sequence is TGCAGTGCCGCCGAAAGGACAGACTACGAGCAGTACTTC.